This TCR beta chain was recorded in a study of technical replicates of blood from a few donors. Clones were read by immunoSEQ multiplex PCR, and TCRdb kept only the in-frame ones, dropping some. The table lists under 90,000 clones, roughly 98% of them singletons. Germline loops: CDR1 MNHNS, CDR2 SASEGT. Trimming stripped 0 bases from V and 5 bases from J, with 15 bases between. The CDR3 runs 16 residues. The V call is TRBV6-1, the J call TRBJ2-3; D perhaps matches TRBD2 (7 bases). This receptor was identified in a human donor in good health. The sequenced sample was T cells isolated from PBMCs. CDR3 in amino acids: CASSEAAGALGDTQYF. CDR3 in DNA: TGTGCCAGCAGTGAAGCCGCGGGGGCCCTCGGAGATACGCAGTATTTT.